This T cell receptor (beta chain) was identified during a study of T cells in Graves' hyperthyroidism and ophthalmopathy. Study information: It was at initial diagnosis, before any treatment, that peripheral blood was collected.

Based on clinical symptoms, serum thyroxine and TRAb, thyroid ultrasound and orbital computed tomography, diagnoses were reached. This sample holds PBMCs from roughly 10 ml fresh peripheral blood. V was pared by 5 bases and J by 5 bases, with 19 bases of the junction left unmatched. This CDR3 has 18 residues. Per the germline V gene, CDR1 is SEHNR and CDR2 is FQNEAQ (reference sequence). Findings and limits, study-wide: Researchers found most expanded thyroid clonotypes above 0.001 in blood as well.

The CDR3 regions of TCR beta were amplified from RNA transcripts. The TCR CDR3 was amplified in a first-round RT-PCR using the HTBI primer set. TCRdb called the multiplex PCR reads again in MiXCR, with one record for every CDR3 protein. The sample includes around 580,000 distinct CDR3 sequences, approximately 16% seen only once; the top ten take 18%. As for this clonotype: No antigen is known for it.

Material for sequencing was blood. The source is a woman younger than 35 with Graves' hyperthyroidism. The chain couples TRBV7-9 to TRBJ2-7, with TRBD2 matching 9 bases. For the CDR3, the DNA is TGTGCCAGCAGCACCCCTTCCAGGGCTAGCGGGAACATCGACGAGCAGTACTTC. Residues: CASSTPSRASGNIDEQYF. The full variable domain, completed using reference TRBV7-9 and TRBJ2-7, is DTGVSQNPRHKITKRGQNVTFRCDPISEHNRLYWYRQTLGQGPEFLTYFQNEAQLEKSRLLSDRFSAERPKGSFSTLEIQRTEQGDSAMYLCASSTPSRASGNIDEQYFGPGTRLTVT.